This TCR beta chain is from a study of T-cell reconstitution after alpha-beta-depleted transplantation in children. TCRbeta library preparation incorporated unique molecular identifiers. TCRdb re-derived calls from the PCR reads in MiXCR, one entry per CDR3 protein. The profile shows 120,000 to 150,000 distinct CDR3 sequences, 8.8% of them singletons. Germline trimming cut 5 bases from V and 3 bases from J; bases unmatched to any gene: 1. This CDR3 region has 13 residues. Germline V gives CDR1 ENHRY, CDR2 SYGVKD. The receptor was isolated from a female patient aged 2-9 years who had a stem cell transplant for congenital amegakaryocytic thrombocytopenia, so the T cells may come from the graft donor. Sample: PBMCs, mostly from graft donor cells, taken 180 days after TCRalphabeta/CD19-depleted stem cell transplant. The chain couples TRBV10-3 to TRBJ1-5, with TRBD1 matching 7 bases. DNA for the CDR3: TGTGCCATCAGTACAGGGGTCAATCAGCCCCAGCATTTT. Translating gives CAISTGVNQPQHF.